The 21 T cell receptor beta chains below were found in one sample sequenced in a study of blood T cell repertoires in COVID-19. Sequencing was performed with immunoSEQ multiplex PCR; in TCRdb, only in-frame clones are kept and a portion is missing. Of hundreds of thousands of clones listed, more than 85% are singletons. What was sequenced was peripheral blood. These receptors were obtained from a woman between 25 and 40 years old with acute or convalescent COVID-19.

The chain couples TRBV28 to TRBJ1-2; possible D gene TRBD1, 6 bases. This CDR3 is built from 16 residues. The germline gives CDR1 MDHEN, CDR2 SYDVKM. V lost 6 bases to trimming and J lost 4 bases, with 21 bases between them. This chain's CDR3 is CASRPPGQLSTYGYTF. As DNA, the CDR3 is TGTGCCAGCAGGCCTCCGGGACAATTATCCACCTATGGCTACACCTTC.

The chain links TRBV7-3 to TRBJ2-3; 12 nucleotides agree with TRBD2. Unmatched junction bases numbered 7, after V lost 4 bases and J lost 2 bases. Germline CDR1 SGHTA, CDR2 FQGTGA. The length of the CDR3 is 17 residues. CDR3 residues: CASSSWTSGAVTDTQYF. For the CDR3, the DNA is TGTGCCAGCAGCTCCTGGACTAGCGGGGCGGTCACAGATACGCAGTATTTT.

The rearrangement uses TRBV28 and TRBJ1-2, with 12 nucleotides matching TRBD1. V dropped 5 bases and J dropped 1; count of bases not matched to a gene: 11. Germline lookup yields CDR1 MDHEN and CDR2 SYDVKM. The CDR3 is 18 amino acids. In DNA form, the CDR3 reads TGTGCCAGCAGTCCGATAATTCGGGACAGGGGGCGTAACTATGGCTACACCTTC. As protein: CASSPIIRDRGRNYGYTF.

The chain is built from TRBV18 and TRBJ2-7, with 9 positions matching TRBD2. V dropped 3 bases and J dropped 5; count of bases not matched to a gene: 17. This CDR3 has 18 residues. The germline gives CDR1 KGHSH, CDR2 LQKENI. The CDR3 DNA reads TGTGCCAGCTCACCGGGACCACCCATGGTAGCGGGGGCCCACGAGCAGTACTTC. Translating it yields CASSPGPPMVAGAHEQYF. The entire variable domain, with the rest obtained from reference TRBV18 and TRBJ2-7, is as follows: NAGVMQNPRHLVRRRGQEARLRCSPMKGHSHVYWYRQLPEEGLKFMVYLQKENIIDESGMPKERFSAEFPKEGPSILRIQQVVRGDSAAYFCASSPGPPMVAGAHEQYFGPGTRLTVT.

This clone occurred once. The chain combines TRBV7-6 with TRBJ2-2; D remains unclear. Germline-derived CDR1 and CDR2 are SGHVS and FNYEAQ. This CDR3 contains 15 residues. The V gene lost 0 bases and the J gene lost 1 base, with 6 bases spanning the gap. CDR3 DNA: TGTGCCAGCAGCTTAGCCGCAGGGAACACCGGGGAGCTGTTTTTT. It encodes CASSLAAGNTGELFF.

V and J are TRBV24-1 and TRBJ1-5; D may be TRBD1 (6 bases). V lost 9 bases and J lost 7, with 15 bases in between. CDR3 size: 13 residues. Looked up from germline, CDR1 is KGHDR and CDR2 is SFDVKD. CDR3 region: CATSQGSRQPQHF. The CDR3 DNA follows: TGTGCCACCTCCCAGGGGTCTCGACAGCCCCAGCATTTT.

This chain links TRBV27 with TRBJ1-1; 8 bases line up with TRBD1. Germline CDR1 reads MNHEY; CDR2 reads SMNVEV (reference sequence). This CDR3 comprises 15 residues. J lost 2 bases, V lost 8 bases, and 10 bases had no gene match. The CDR3 coding sequence is TGTGCCAGCGGACCTCGGGGACAGGCCAACACTGAAGCTTTCTTT. Translation: CASGPRGQANTEAFF.

A single count supports this clone. The V and J genes are TRBV19 and TRBJ2-7, with 14 bases lining up with TRBD2. This CDR3 has 14 amino acids. With 6 bases clipped from V and 6 bases from J, the junction kept 4 bases outside the gene matches. The germline V gene encodes CDR1 LNHDA and CDR2 SQIVND (reference sequence). CDR3 sequence: CASRTSGGAGEQYF. As DNA, the CDR3 is TGTGCCAGTAGGACTAGCGGGGGGGCCGGCGAGCAGTACTTC.

The J gene is TRBJ1-1, the V gene TRBV19; 7 nucleotides line up with TRBD1. Germline loops: CDR1 LNHDA, CDR2 SQIVND (reference sequence). The length of the CDR3 is 15 residues. V lost 3 bases and J lost 0; bases outside the gene matches: 4. DNA for the CDR3: TGTGCCAGTAGTATTTGGACAGGCATGAACACTGAAGCTTTCTTT. Its protein is CASSIWTGMNTEAFF.

The chain has TRBV28 and TRBJ2-5; D is undetermined. This CDR3 spans 14 amino acids. The germline CDR1 and CDR2 sequences are MDHEN and SYDVKM. V was shortened by 2 bases and J by 5 bases, with 12 bases between the two germline ends. The CDR3 is CASSLDGSRETQYF. In DNA form, the CDR3 reads TGTGCCAGCAGTTTAGACGGCTCTAGGGAGACCCAGTACTTC.

As DNA, the CDR3 is TGTGCCAGCAGTCCCCGGGACAGGGTCGGTCAGCCCCAGCATTTT. This gives the protein CASSPRDRVGQPQHF. This sequence joins TRBV27 and TRBJ1-5, with 9 bases matching TRBD1. The trim removed 5 bases at V and 6 bases at J, leaving 8 bases unmatched. CDR3 length: 15 residues. From germline, CDR1 is MNHEY and CDR2 SMNVEV (reference sequence).

The V and J genes are TRBV10-3 and TRBJ2-7; 10 bases agree with TRBD1. Per germline, CDR1 ENHRY and CDR2 SYGVKD. The CDR3 spans 16 residues. The J segment lost 2 bases and the V segment lost 2 bases, leaving 6 bases of the junction unmatched. The CDR3 spells CAISEPDRGSPYEQYF. As DNA, the CDR3 is TGTGCCATCAGTGAGCCGGACAGGGGGTCCCCCTACGAGCAGTACTTC.

The chain is built from TRBV6-1 and TRBJ1-1; D ambiguous. CDR3 length: 16 residues. CDR1 and CDR2 (germline): MNHNS, SASEGT. Trimming removed 3 bases from V and 0 bases from J, with 14 bases in between. CDR3 protein: CASSDHLQKLNTEAFF. CDR3 DNA sequence: TGTGCCAGCAGTGACCACCTACAGAAGCTGAACACTGAAGCTTTCTTT.

This chain uses TRBV25-1 with TRBJ1-1; 7 bases align to TRBD1. The CDR3 loop spans 13 amino acids. The V gene end was trimmed by 4 bases and the J gene end by 4 bases; junction bases not matched to a gene: 3. Per germline, CDR1 MGHDK and CDR2 SYGVNS. The DNA of the CDR3 is TGTGCCAGCAGTGCGACAGGGTTCACTGAAGCTTTCTTT. This encodes CASSATGFTEAFF.

The chain employs TRBV5-4 and TRBJ2-1; TRBD2 matches at 7 bases. V lost 4 bases and J lost 4; bases outside the gene matches: 8. This CDR3 has 15 amino acids. From germline, CDR1 is SGHNT and CDR2 YYREEE (reference sequence). CDR3 region: CASSPTSADYNEQFF. The DNA for the CDR3 is TGTGCCAGCAGCCCCACTAGCGCAGATTACAATGAGCAGTTCTTC.

V usage is TRBV3-1 (or the pseudogene TRBV3-2) and J usage is TRBJ1-4; possible D gene TRBD1, 6 bases. This CDR3 is built from 15 residues. Trimming stripped 4 bases from V and 8 bases from J, with 17 bases between. Looked up from germline, CDR1 is LGHDT and CDR2 is YNNKEL (reference sequence). The CDR3 reads CASSPSGHPDEKLFF. In DNA form, the CDR3 reads TGTGCCAGCAGCCCCTCGGGACATCCAGACGAAAAACTGTTTTTT.

Only one count was recorded for this clone. V and J are TRBV21-1 and TRBJ2-5; the table gives TRBD2 as D, unverified against the DNA. TRBV21-1 is a documented pseudogene. The CDR3 covers 14 residues. CDR3 nucleotides: TGTGCCAGCAGCAATGAGGAGTGCCGGGAGACCCAGTACTTC. Translated, it gives CASSNEECRETQYF.

This clone has only one observation. The chain couples TRBV7-9 to TRBJ2-1; 10 bases fit TRBD1. V lost 7 bases, J lost 9 bases, and 15 bases stayed unmatched. Per the germline V gene, CDR1 is SEHNR and CDR2 is FQNEAQ (reference sequence). The CDR3 contains 16 residues. CDR3 residues: CASTKWGQGKAREQFF. The CDR3 region has the DNA TGTGCCAGCACCAAATGGGGACAGGGGAAGGCACGTGAGCAGTTCTTC.

This sequence joins TRBV7-3 and TRBJ2-7; D possibly corresponds to TRBD1 (5 bases). Looked up from germline, CDR1 is SGHTA and CDR2 is FQGTGA. Between the trimmed V and J ends, which lost 1 base and 2 bases, there was a span of 9 bases. This CDR3 comprises 14 residues. CDR3 in DNA: TGTGCCAGCAGCTTAAGGCAGGGCCCCTACGAGCAGTACTTC. Amino acids: CASSLRQGPYEQYF.

V and J are TRBV12-3 or TRBV12-4 and TRBJ2-1; possibly TRBD1 for D (5 bases). Between the trimmed V and J ends, which lost 6 bases and 5 bases, there was a span of 8 bases. The CDR3 covers 12 residues. The CDR3 loop is CASRRRDNEQFF. CDR3 nucleotide sequence: TGTGCCAGCAGACGCAGGGACAATGAGCAGTTCTTC.

The chain joins TRBV5-5 to TRBJ1-2; D gene unclear. CDR1 is SGHKS and CDR2 is YYEKEE in the germline V gene (reference sequence). The V end was cut by 1 base, the J end by 3 bases, with 10 bases between. This CDR3 comprises 14 residues. The CDR3 DNA reads as TGTGCCAGCAGCTTGATCAGGCCCCACTATGGCTACACCTTC. Protein product: CASSLIRPHYGYTF.